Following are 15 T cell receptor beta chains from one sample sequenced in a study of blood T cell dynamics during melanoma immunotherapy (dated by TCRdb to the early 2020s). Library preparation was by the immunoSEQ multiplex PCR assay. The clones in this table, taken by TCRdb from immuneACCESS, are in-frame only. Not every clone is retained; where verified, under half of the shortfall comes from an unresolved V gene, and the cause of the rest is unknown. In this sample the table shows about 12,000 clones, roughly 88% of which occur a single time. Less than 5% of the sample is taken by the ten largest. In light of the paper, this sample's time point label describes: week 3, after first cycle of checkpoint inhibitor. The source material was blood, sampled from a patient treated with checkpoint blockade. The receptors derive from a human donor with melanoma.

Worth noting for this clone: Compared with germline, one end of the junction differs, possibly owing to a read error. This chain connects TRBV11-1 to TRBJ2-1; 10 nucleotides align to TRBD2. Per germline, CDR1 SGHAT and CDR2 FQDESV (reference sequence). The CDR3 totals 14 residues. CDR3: CASSLAGEKYEQFF. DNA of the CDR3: TGTGCCAGCAGCCTAGCGGGAGAGAAATATGAGCAGTTCTTC.

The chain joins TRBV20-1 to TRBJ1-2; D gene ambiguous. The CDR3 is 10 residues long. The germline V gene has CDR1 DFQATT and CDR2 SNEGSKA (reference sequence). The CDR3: CSTFNYGYTF. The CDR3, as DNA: TGCAGCACTTTCAACTATGGCTACACCTTC.

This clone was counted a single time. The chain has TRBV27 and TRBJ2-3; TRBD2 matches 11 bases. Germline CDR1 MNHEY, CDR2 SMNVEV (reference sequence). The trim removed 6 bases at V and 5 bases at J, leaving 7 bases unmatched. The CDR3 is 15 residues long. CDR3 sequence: CASSSSGGPGDTQYF. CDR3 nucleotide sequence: TGTGCCAGCAGCTCTAGCGGGGGGCCGGGAGATACGCAGTATTTT.

The CDR3 loop reads CASSQDRELGYEQYF. In nucleotides, the CDR3 is TGCGCCAGCAGCCAAGATCGGGAGTTAGGGTACGAGCAGTACTTC. The chain is built from TRBV4-1 and TRBJ2-7; maybe TRBD2 (6 bases). Germline CDR1 MGHRA, CDR2 YSYEKL. The CDR3 runs to 15 residues. Trimming removed 0 bases from V and 4 bases from J, with 13 bases in between.

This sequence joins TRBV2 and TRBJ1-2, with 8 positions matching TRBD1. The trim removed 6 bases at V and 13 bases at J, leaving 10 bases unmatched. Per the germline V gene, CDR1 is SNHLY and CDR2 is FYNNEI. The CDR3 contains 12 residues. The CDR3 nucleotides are TGTGCCAGCAGCGGACAGGGCGACATATGCACCTTC. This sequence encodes CASSGQGDICTF. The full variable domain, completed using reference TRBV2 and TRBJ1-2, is EPEVTQTPSHQVTQMGQEVILRCVPISNHLYFYWYRQILGQKVEFLVSFYNNEISEKSEIFDDQFSVERPDGSNFTLKIRSTKLEDSAMYFCASSGQGDICTFGSGTRLTVV.

The CDR3 loop reads CATNYGGSYNEQFF. The CDR3 nucleotides are TGTGCCACCAACTACGGAGGCTCCTACAATGAGCAGTTCTTC. The chain carries TRBV15 and TRBJ2-1; tentatively, D is TRBD2 (5 bases). CDR1 is LNHNV, CDR2 YYDKDF, per germline (reference sequence). V gave up 7 bases and J gave up 0 bases, with 10 bases separating them. The CDR3 spans 14 residues. Supplemented by reference TRBV15 and TRBJ2-1, the full variable domain reads DAMVIQNPRYQVTQFGKPVTLSCSQTLNHNVMYWYQQKSSQAPKLLFHYYDKDFNNEADTPDNFQSRRPNTSFCFLDIRSPGLGDTAMYLCATNYGGSYNEQFFGPGTRLTVL.

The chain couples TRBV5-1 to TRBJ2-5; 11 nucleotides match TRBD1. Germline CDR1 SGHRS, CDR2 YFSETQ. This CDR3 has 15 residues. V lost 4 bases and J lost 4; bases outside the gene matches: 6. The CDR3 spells CASSRTGGLGETQYF. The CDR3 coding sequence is TGCGCCAGCAGCCGGACAGGGGGCTTAGGAGAGACCCAGTACTTC. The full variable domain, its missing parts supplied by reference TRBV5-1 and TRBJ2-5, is KAGVTQTPRYLIKTRGQQVTLSCSPISGHRSVSWYQQTPGQGLQFLFEYFSETQRNKGNFPGRFSGRQFSNSRSEMNVSTLELGDSALYLCASSRTGGLGETQYFGPGTRLLVL.

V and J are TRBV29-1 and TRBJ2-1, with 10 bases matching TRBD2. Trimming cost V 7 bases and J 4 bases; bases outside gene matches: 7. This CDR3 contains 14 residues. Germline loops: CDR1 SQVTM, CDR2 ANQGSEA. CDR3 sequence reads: CSATTSGVYNEQFF. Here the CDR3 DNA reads TGCAGCGCCACCACTAGCGGGGTTTACAATGAGCAGTTCTTC.

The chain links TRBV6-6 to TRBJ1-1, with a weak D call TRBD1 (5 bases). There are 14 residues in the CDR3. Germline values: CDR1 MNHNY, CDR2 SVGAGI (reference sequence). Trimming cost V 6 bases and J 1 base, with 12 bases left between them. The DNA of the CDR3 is TGTGCCAGCAGGCAGGGTCCGGGGAACACTGAAGCTTTCTTT. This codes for CASRQGPGNTEAFF.

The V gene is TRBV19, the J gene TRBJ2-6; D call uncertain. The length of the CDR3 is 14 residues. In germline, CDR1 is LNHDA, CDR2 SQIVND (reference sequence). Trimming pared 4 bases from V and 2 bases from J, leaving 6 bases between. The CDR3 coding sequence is TGTGCCAGTAGTACCGCGGCTGGGGCCAACGTCCTGACTTTC. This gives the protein CASSTAAGANVLTF.

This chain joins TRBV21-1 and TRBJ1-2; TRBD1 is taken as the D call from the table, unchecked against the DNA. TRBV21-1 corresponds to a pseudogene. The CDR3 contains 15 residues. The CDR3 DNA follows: TGTGCCAGCAGCTTACAGGGTTTGGTGAACTATGGCTACACCTTC. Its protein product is CASSLQGLVNYGYTF.

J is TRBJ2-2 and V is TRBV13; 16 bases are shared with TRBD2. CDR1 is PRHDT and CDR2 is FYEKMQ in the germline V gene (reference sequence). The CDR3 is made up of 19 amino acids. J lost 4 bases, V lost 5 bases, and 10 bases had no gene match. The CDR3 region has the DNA TGTGCCAGCAGCCCGGGACTAGCGGGAGGGCCTAGGAGCACCGGGGAGCTGTTTTTT. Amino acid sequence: CASSPGLAGGPRSTGELFF.

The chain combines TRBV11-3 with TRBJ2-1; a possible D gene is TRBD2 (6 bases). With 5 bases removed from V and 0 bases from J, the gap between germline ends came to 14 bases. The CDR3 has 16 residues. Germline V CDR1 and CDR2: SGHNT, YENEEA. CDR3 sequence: CASSLGDGSSYNEQFF. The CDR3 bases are TGTGCCAGCAGCCTGGGGGACGGGAGCTCCTACAATGAGCAGTTCTTC.

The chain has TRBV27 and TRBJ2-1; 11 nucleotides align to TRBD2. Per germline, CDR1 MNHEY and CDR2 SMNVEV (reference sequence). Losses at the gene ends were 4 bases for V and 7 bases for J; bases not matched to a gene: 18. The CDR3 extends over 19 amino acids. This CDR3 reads CASSSQMNVAGGPVNEQFF. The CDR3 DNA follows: TGTGCCAGCAGTTCTCAAATGAATGTAGCGGGAGGGCCCGTGAATGAGCAGTTCTTC.

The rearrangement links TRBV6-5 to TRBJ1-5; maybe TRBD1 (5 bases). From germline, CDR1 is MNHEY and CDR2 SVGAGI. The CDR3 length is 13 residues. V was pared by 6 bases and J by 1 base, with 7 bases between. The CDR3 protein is CASSWGSNQPQHF. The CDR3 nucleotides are TGTGCCAGCAGCTGGGGCAGCAATCAGCCCCAGCATTTT.